This TCR beta chain was sequenced in a study of T cell responses to AZD1222 COVID-19 vaccine. General study points: Increases in Spike-specific TCR breadth and depth were seen after two AZD1222 doses. Spike-spanning, vaccine-associated CD4 TCRs were dominant at 160-218 and 743-854. Unmutated regions of variants are reportedly targeted by nearly half of spike-specific TCRs. AZD1222 recipients seropositive at baseline numbered only 5 or 6.

The V segment lost 6 bases and the J segment 7 bases; nucleotides outside the gene matches: 7. Germline V gene sequence: CDR1 PRHDT, CDR2 FYEKMQ (reference sequence). This CDR3 comprises 13 residues. Sequencing was performed with immunoSEQ multiplex PCR; in TCRdb, only in-frame clones are kept and a portion is missing. The table shows more than 100,000 clones, with 90% to 95% occurring only once. In regard to this clone: Its target is unknown.

The sequence came from an adult in good health. This specimen consisted of peripheral blood, obtained on day 0 of AZD1222 vaccination. The rearrangement links TRBV13 to TRBJ1-1, with TRBD1 matching 8 bases. CDR3 sequence: CASSKADRGEAFF. CDR3 DNA: TGTGCCAGCAGTAAAGCAGACAGGGGTGAAGCTTTCTTT.